A selection of T cell receptor beta chains follows, all from one sample in a study of shared clonotypes between healthy human individuals. Repertoires were generated with immunoSEQ multiplex PCR, while TCRdb's copy carries only in-frame clones and drops some. The data hold about 1,800,000 clones, with approximately 94% observed a single time. The sample comprised naive CD8+ T cells sorted from blood. Source of these receptors: a man aged 18 to 30 in good health. CDR3s include the opening cysteine and the closing phenylalanine or tryptophan. The order of the fields is V gene, CDR3 protein.

V: TRBV6-4
CDR3: CASSATVAGAGYGYTF

V: TRBV27
CDR3: CASSLQGINTEAFF

V: TRBV14
CDR3: CASSQVSNTGELFF

V: TRBV6-1
CDR3: CASSEGQGPQETQYF

V: TRBV5-5
CDR3: CASSSLQGSEAFF

V: TRBV27
CDR3: CASSPGQGFYEQYF

V: TRBV25-1
CDR3: CASSEGPTYEQYF

V: TRBV13
CDR3: CASSWGQSNEQYF

V: TRBV18
CDR3: CASSPRSGRRANTGELFF

V: TRBV4-3
CDR3: CASSRILDPNYEQYF

V: TRBV4-1
CDR3: CASSQKGTGSTEAFF

V: TRBV30
CDR3: CAWSVPWARKREGPGTGELFF

V: TRBV10-2
CDR3: CASSPTVVAGVDQETQYF

V: TRBV6-5
CDR3: CASSYGTGGTGELFF

V: TRBV4-1
CDR3: CASSQVGGRGDYGYTF

V: TRBV5-4
CDR3: CASSPTGTNTEAFF

V: TRBV7-9
CDR3: CASSLVTGTVETQYF

V: TRBV7-2
CDR3: CASSSSSYEQYF

V: TRBV5-6
CDR3: CASSFRRQSMNTGELFF

V: TRBV28
CDR3: CASSYSPQGGETQYF

V: TRBV7-9
CDR3: CASSFSATDTQYF

V: TRBV13
CDR3: CASSLGAETNYGYTF

V: TRBV6-6
CDR3: CASTLQGASTEAFF

V: TRBV7-9
CDR3: CASSLYIATGELFF

V: TRBV5-1
CDR3: CASSLGLAGNPYEQYF

V: TRBV6-5
CDR3: CASSYAGGGYEQYF

V: TRBV10-1
CDR3: CASSRTGETYEQYF

V: TRBV7-9
CDR3: CASSWGEQFF

V: TRBV30
CDR3: CAFQGEDNQPQHF

V: TRBV6-5
CDR3: CASSYPTGKNGYTF

V: TRBV7-6
CDR3: CASSLRPPGTGGMGYTEAFF

V: TRBV5-1
CDR3: CASSRDRSSYNEQFF

V: TRBV28
CDR3: CASSSGIAGVFEQYF

V: TRBV11-2
CDR3: CASSLAGTGAEYEQYF

V: TRBV4-1
CDR3: CASSQDRNGGDTQYF

V: TRBV10-3
CDR3: CAISDPGQFTSYEQYF

V: TRBV9
CDR3: CASSVTDGPYEQYF

V: TRBV11-2
CDR3: CASSLNGQGNQPQHF

V: TRBV28
CDR3: CASSIAGGSTDTQYF

V: TRBV27
CDR3: CASSPHRDSDYEQYF

V: TRBV28
CDR3: CASSPRRVRQPQHF

V: TRBV19
CDR3: CASNEGTEAFF

V: TRBV30
CDR3: CAWSGTHGYNEQFF

V: TRBV6-1
CDR3: CASSDRGPNTEAFF

V: TRBV12-5
CDR3: CASGLVMAGADTQYF

V: TRBV4-1
CDR3: CASSPSSDVSSYNEQFF

V: TRBV6-1
CDR3: CASSESVGDTEAFF

V: TRBV7-8
CDR3: CASSLYQGINIQYF